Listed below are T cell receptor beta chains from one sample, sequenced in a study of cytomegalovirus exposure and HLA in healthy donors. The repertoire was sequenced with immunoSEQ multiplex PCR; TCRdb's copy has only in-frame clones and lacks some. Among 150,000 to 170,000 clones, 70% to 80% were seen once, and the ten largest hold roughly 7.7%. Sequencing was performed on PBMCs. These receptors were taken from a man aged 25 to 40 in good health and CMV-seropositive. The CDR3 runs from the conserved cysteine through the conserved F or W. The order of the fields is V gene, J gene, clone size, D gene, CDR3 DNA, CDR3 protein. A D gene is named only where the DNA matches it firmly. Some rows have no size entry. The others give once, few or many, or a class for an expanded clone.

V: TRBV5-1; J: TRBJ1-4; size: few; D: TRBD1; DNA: TGCGCCAGCAGCTTGACCGGGACAGGGAACGAAAAACTGTTTTTT; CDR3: CASSLTGTGNEKLFF
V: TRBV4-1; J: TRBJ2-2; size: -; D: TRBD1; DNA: TGCGCCAGCAGCCAAGACGGGGACAGGGGGGCCGGGGAGCTGTTTTTT; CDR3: CASSQDGDRGAGELFF
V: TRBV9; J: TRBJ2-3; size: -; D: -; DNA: TGTGCCAGCAGCGTTTGGGGCACAGTGAGCACAGATACGCAGTATTTT; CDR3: CASSVWGTVSTDTQYF
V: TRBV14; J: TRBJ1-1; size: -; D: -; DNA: TGTGCCAGCAGCCAACGGACAGTCAACACTGAAGCTTTCTTT; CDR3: CASSQRTVNTEAFF
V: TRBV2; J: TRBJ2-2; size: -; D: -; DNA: TGTGCCAGCAGTCGATCGCTCGGTGCCGGGGAGCTGTTTTTT; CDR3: CASSRSLGAGELFF
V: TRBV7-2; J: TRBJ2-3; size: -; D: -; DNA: TGTGCCAGCAGCTTACCGGGGAGCACAGATACGCAGTATTTT; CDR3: CASSLPGSTDTQYF
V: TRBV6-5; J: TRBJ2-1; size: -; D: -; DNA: TGTGCTTCCACGGGGAGCTCCTACAATGAGCAGTTCTTC; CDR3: CASTGSSYNEQFF
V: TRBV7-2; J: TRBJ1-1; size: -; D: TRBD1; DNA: TGTGCCAGCAGCTCCCGACAGGGTGACACTGAAGCTTTCTTT; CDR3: CASSSRQGDTEAFF
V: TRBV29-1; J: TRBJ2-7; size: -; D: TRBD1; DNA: TGCAGCGTTGGGACAGGGTCTAACGAGCAGTACTTC; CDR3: CSVGTGSNEQYF
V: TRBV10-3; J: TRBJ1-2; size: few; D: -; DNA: TGTGCCATCAGTGAGCAATCGGTTAGAACAGCTAACTATGGCTACACCTTC; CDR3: CAISEQSVRTANYGYTF
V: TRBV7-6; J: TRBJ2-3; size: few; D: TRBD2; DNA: TGTGCCAGCAGCTTTGACGCGGGGGGCACAGATACGCAGTATTTT; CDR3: CASSFDAGGTDTQYF
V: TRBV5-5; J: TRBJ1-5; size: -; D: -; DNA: TGTGCCAGCAGCTTGGGTAACTACGATCAGCCCCAGCATTTT; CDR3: CASSLGNYDQPQHF
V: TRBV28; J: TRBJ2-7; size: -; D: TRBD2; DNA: TGTGCCAGCAGTGCCTCCTCTAGCGGAGAGTACGAGCAGTACTTC; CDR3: CASSASSSGEYEQYF
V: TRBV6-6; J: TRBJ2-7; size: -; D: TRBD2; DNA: TGTGCCAGCAGGTTACTAGCGGACGTCTACGAGCAGTACTTC; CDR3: CASRLLADVYEQYF